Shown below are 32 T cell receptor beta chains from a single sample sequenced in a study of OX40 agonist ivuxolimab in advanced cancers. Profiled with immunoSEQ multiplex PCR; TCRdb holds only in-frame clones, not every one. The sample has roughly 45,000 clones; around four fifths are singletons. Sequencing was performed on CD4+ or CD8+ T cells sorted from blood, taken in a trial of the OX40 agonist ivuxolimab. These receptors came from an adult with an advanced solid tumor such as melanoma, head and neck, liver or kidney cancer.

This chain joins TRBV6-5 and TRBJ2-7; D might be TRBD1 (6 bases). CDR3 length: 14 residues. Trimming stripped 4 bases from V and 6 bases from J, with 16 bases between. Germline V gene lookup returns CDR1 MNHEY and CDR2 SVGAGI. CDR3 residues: CASSSQGTSFEQYF. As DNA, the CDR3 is TGTGCCAGCAGTTCACAGGGTACTTCTTTCGAGCAGTACTTC.

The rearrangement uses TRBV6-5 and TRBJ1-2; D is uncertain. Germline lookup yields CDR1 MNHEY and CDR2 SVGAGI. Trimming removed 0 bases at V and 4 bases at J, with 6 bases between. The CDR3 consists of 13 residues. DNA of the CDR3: TGTGCCAGCAGTTACTCGCAGGTCTATGGCTACACCTTC. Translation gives CASSYSQVYGYTF.

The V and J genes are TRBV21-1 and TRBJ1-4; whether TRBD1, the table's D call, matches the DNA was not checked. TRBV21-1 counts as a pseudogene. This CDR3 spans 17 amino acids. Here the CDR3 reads CASQKEGQGKTNEKLFF. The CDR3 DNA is TGTGCCAGCCAAAAGGAGGGACAGGGGAAAACTAATGAAAAACTGTTTTTT.

The CDR3 protein is CASSQDRWGSNQPQHF. CDR3 in DNA: TGCGCCAGCAGCCAAGATCGTTGGGGAAGCAATCAGCCCCAGCATTTT. This sequence joins TRBV4-1 and TRBJ1-5, with D unresolved. With 0 bases removed from V and 1 base from J, the gap between germline ends came to 10 bases. Germline assignment: CDR1 MGHRA and CDR2 YSYEKL. CDR3 length: 16 residues.

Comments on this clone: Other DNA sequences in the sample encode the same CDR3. This CDR3 is CSVMGQKSNTEAFF. In DNA, the CDR3 is TGCAGCGTGATGGGACAGAAGTCTAACACTGAAGCTTTCTTT. This chain links TRBV29-1 with TRBJ1-1; 7 bases are shared with TRBD1. CDR3 length: 14 amino acids. CDR1 is SQVTM, CDR2 ANQGSEA, per germline. The ends lost 6 bases at V and 2 bases at J; junction bases unmatched: 9.

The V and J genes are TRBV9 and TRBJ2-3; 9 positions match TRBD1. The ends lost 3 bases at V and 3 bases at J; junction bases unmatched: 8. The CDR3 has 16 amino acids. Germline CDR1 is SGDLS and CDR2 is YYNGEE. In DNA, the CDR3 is TGTGCCAGCAGCGAAACAGGGGGCATGTTGACAGATACGCAGTATTTT. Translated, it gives CASSETGGMLTDTQYF.

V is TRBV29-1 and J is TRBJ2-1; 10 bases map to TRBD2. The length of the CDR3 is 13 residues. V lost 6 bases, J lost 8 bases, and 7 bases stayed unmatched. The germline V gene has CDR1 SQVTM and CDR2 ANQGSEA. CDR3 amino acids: CSVAGGLTYEQFF. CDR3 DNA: TGCAGCGTAGCGGGAGGGTTAACGTATGAGCAGTTCTTC.

CDR3 in DNA: TGCAGCGTCACCGGACACCTACAAGAGACCCAGTACTTC. Its translation: CSVTGHLQETQYF. J is TRBJ2-5 and V is TRBV29-1; a possible D gene is TRBD1 (5 bases). The CDR3 loop spans 13 amino acids. Trimming took off 6 bases at V and 2 bases at J, with 13 bases between the two ends. CDR1 and CDR2 (germline): SQVTM, ANQGSEA. The whole variable domain, filled in from reference TRBV29-1 and TRBJ2-5, reads SAVISQKPSRDICQRGTSLTIQCQVDSQVTMMFWYRQQPGQSLTLIATANQGSEATYESGFVIDKFPISRPNLTFSTLTVSNMSPEDSSIYLCSVTGHLQETQYFGPGTRLLVL.

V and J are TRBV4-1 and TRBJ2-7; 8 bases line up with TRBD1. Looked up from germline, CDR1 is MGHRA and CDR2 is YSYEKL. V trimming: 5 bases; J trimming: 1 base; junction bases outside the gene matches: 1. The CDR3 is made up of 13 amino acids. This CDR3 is CASSYRGSYEQYF. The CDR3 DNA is TGCGCCAGCAGCTACAGGGGGTCCTACGAGCAGTACTTC.

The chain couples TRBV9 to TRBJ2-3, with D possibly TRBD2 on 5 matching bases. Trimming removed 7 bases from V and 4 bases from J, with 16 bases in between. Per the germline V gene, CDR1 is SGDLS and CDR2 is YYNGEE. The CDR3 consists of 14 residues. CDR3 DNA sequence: TGTGCCAGCGGTCCGGGATCACCCCCAGATACGCAGTATTTT. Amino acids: CASGPGSPPDTQYF. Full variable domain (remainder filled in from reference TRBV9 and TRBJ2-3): DSGVTQTPKHLITATGQRVTLRCSPRSGDLSVYWYQQSLDQGLQFLIQYYNGEERAKGNILERFSAQQFPDLHSELNLSSLELGDSALYFCASGPGSPPDTQYFGPGTRLTVL.

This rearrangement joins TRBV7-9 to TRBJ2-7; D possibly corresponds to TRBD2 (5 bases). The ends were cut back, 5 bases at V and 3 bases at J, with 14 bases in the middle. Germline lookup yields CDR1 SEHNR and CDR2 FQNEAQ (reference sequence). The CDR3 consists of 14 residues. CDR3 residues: CASSHREGDYEQYF. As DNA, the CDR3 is TGTGCCAGCAGCCATCGGGAAGGTGACTACGAGCAGTACTTC.

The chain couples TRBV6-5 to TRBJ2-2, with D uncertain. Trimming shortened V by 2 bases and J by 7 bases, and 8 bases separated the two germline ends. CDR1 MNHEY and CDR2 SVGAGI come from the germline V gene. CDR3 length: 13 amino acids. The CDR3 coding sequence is TGTGCCAGCAGTTACCCCCTGGGCGGGGAGCTGTTTTTT. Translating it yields CASSYPLGGELFF.

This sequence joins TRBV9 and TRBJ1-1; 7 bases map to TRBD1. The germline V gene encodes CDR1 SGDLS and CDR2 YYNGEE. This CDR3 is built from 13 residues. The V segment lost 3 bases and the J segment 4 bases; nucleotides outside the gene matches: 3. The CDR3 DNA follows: TGTGCCAGCAGCGAGACAGGGTCCACTGAAGCTTTCTTT. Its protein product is CASSETGSTEAFF. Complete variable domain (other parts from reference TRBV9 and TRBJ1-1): DSGVTQTPKHLITATGQRVTLRCSPRSGDLSVYWYQQSLDQGLQFLIQYYNGEERAKGNILERFSAQQFPDLHSELNLSSLELGDSALYFCASSETGSTEAFFGQGTRLTVV.

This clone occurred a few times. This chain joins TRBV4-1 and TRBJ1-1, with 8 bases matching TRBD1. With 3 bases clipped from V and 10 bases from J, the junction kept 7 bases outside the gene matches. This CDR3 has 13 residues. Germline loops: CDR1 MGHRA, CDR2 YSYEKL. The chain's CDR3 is CASSHAGQGGAFF. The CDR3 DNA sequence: TGCGCCAGCAGCCATGCTGGACAGGGAGGAGCTTTCTTT.

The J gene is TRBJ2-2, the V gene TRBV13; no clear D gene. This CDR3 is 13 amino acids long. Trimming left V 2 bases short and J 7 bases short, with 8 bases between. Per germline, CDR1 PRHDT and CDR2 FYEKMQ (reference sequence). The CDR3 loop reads CASSLIPHGELFF. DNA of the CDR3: TGTGCCAGCAGCTTAATCCCTCACGGGGAGCTGTTTTTT.

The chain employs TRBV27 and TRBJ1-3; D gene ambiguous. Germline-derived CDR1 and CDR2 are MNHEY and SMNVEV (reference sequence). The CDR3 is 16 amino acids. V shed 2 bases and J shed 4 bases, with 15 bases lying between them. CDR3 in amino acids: CASSLTPDYPGNTIYF. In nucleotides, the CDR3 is TGTGCCAGCAGTTTAACCCCCGACTATCCCGGAAACACCATATATTTT.

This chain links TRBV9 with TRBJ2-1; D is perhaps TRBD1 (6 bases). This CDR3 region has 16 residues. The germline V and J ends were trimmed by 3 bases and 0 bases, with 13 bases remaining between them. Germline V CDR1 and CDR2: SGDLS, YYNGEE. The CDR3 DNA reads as TGTGCCAGCAGCGACAAGCAAGGGGGCTCCTACAATGAGCAGTTCTTC. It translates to CASSDKQGGSYNEQFF. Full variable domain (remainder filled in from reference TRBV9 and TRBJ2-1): DSGVTQTPKHLITATGQRVTLRCSPRSGDLSVYWYQQSLDQGLQFLIQYYNGEERAKGNILERFSAQQFPDLHSELNLSSLELGDSALYFCASSDKQGGSYNEQFFGPGTRLTVL.

Here the CDR3 DNA reads TGTGCCAGCAGCCCGACAGGGGTTAATGAAAAACTGTTTTTT. It encodes CASSPTGVNEKLFF. This chain links TRBV7-9 with TRBJ1-4; 8 bases are a match to TRBD1. The CDR3 runs to 14 residues. V lost 5 bases and J lost 4; bases outside the gene matches: 3. The germline CDR1 and CDR2 sequences are SEHNR and FQNEAQ (reference sequence).

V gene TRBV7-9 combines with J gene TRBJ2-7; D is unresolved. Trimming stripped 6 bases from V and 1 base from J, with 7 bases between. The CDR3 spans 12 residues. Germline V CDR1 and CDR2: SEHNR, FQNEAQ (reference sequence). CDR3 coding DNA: TGTGCCAGCAGTGGACCGTCCTACGAGCAGTACTTC. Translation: CASSGPSYEQYF.

The CDR3 region has the DNA TGTGCCAGAAGCTTGAACAGGGGGTCAAACACCGGGGAGCTGTTTTTT. This gives the protein CARSLNRGSNTGELFF. This chain uses TRBV5-3 with TRBJ2-2; 8 bases are a match to TRBD1. TRBV5-3 carries the ORF label, with uncertain function. The CDR3 is made up of 16 amino acids. Losses at the gene ends were 1 base for V and 2 bases for J; bases not matched to a gene: 4.

CDR3: CASGPLSSYEQYF. CDR3 DNA: TGTGCCAGCGGACCCCTGAGCTCCTACGAGCAGTACTTC. The chain employs TRBV6-6 and TRBJ2-7; no firm D call. With 8 bases removed from V and 0 bases from J, the gap between germline ends came to 11 bases. The CDR3 is made up of 13 amino acids. Germline V lookup: CDR1 MNHNY, CDR2 SVGAGI (reference sequence).

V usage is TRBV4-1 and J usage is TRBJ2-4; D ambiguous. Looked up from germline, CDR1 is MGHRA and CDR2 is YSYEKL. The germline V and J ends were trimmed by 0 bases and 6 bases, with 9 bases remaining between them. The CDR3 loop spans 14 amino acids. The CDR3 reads CASSQEFLRNIQYF. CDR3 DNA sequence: TGCGCCAGCAGCCAAGAATTCCTGCGAAACATTCAGTACTTC.

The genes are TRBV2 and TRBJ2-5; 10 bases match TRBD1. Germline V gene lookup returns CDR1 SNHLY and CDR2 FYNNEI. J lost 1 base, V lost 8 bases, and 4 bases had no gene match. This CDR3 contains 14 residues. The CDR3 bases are TGTGCCAGCCTTGACAGGGGGCCCCAAGAGACCCAGTACTTC. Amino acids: CASLDRGPQETQYF.

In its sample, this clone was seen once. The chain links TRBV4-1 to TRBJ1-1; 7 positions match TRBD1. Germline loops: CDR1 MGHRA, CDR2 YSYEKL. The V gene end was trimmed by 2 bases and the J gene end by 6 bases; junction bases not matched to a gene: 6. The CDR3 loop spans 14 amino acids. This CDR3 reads CASSQQGGSPEAFF. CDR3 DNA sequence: TGCGCCAGCAGCCAACAGGGGGGGTCCCCTGAAGCTTTCTTT.

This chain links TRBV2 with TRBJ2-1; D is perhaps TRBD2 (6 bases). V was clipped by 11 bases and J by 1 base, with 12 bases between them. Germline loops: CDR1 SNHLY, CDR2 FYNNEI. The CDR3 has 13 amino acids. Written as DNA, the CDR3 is TGTGCCGGCGGGGACCCTTCCTACAATGAGCAGTTCTTC. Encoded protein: CAGGDPSYNEQFF.

The chain's CDR3 is CAIQVAGGKINEQFF. The CDR3 DNA reads TGTGCCATCCAGGTAGCGGGAGGGAAAATCAATGAGCAGTTCTTC. V gene TRBV2 combines with J gene TRBJ2-1; 11 positions agree with TRBD2. The CDR3 loop spans 15 amino acids. Germline-derived CDR1 and CDR2 are SNHLY and FYNNEI. The V and J ends lost 10 bases and 6 bases, in that order; junction bases with no gene match: 11.

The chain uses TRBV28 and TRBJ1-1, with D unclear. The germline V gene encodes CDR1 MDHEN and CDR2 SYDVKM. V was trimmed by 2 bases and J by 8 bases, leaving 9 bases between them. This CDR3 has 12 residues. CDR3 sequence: CASSLGRTEAFF. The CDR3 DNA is TGTGCCAGCAGTTTAGGCAGGACCGAAGCTTTCTTT.

The CDR3 DNA sequence: TGCGCCAGCAGCTTGGGACAGGAGATTAACTATGGCTACACCTTC. Translated: CASSLGQEINYGYTF. This chain uses TRBV5-1 with TRBJ1-2; possibly TRBD1 for D (6 bases). Trimming stripped 0 bases from V and 1 base from J, with 10 bases between. The length of the CDR3 is 15 residues. Germline assignment: CDR1 SGHRS and CDR2 YFSETQ. The full variable domain, its missing parts supplied by reference TRBV5-1 and TRBJ1-2, is KAGVTQTPRYLIKTRGQQVTLSCSPISGHRSVSWYQQTPGQGLQFLFEYFSETQRNKGNFPGRFSGRQFSNSRSEMNVSTLELGDSALYLCASSLGQEINYGYTFGSGTRLTVV.

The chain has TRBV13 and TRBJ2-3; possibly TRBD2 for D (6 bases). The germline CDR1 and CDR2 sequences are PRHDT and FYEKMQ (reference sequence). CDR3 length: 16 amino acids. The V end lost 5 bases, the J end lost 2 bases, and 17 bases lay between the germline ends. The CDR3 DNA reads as TGTGCCAGCAGCGGATTAGCCGGGGGTTTCACAGATACGCAGTATTTT. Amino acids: CASSGLAGGFTDTQYF.

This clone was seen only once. The DNA of the CDR3 is TGTGCCAGCAGCTCCTGGACTAGCGGGAACGAGCAGTACTTC. The encoded protein is CASSSWTSGNEQYF. The rearrangement links TRBV11-2 to TRBJ2-7, with TRBD2 identical over 12 bases. The CDR3 spans 14 residues. The trim removed 4 bases at V and 5 bases at J, leaving 3 bases unmatched. In germline, CDR1 is SGHAT, CDR2 FQNNGV.

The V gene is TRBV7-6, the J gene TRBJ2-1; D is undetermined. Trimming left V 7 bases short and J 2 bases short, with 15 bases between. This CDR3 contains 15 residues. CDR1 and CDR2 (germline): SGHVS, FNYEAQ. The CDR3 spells CASTYLAEAYNEQFF. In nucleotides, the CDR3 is TGTGCCAGCACCTATCTGGCCGAGGCCTACAATGAGCAGTTCTTC. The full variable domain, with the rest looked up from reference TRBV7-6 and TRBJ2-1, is GAGVSQSPRYKVTKRGQDVALRCDPISGHVSLYWYRQALGQGPEFLTYFNYEAQQDKSGLPNDRFSAERPEGSISTLTIQRTEQRDSAMYRCASTYLAEAYNEQFFGPGTRLTVL.

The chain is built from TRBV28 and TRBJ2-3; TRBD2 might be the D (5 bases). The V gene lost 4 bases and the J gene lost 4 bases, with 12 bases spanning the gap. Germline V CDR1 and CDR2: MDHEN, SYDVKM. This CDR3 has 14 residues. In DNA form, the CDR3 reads TGTGCCAGCAGTTCAGGAGGTAGGGCAGATACGCAGTATTTT. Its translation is CASSSGGRADTQYF.